The 32 T cell receptor beta chains given below trace back to one sample, sequenced in a study of blood T cell repertoires in COVID-19. Produced via immunoSEQ multiplex PCR; TCRdb's table is partial and in-frame only. The sample has about 200,000 clones, roughly nine tenths seen once. The specimen was peripheral blood. Source of these receptors: a woman aged 50 to 60 with acute or convalescent COVID-19.

The chain combines TRBV30 with TRBJ1-2; 7 bases agree with TRBD1. This CDR3 contains 15 residues. Trimming at V came to 4 bases and at J to 0 bases, leaving 8 bases not matched to a gene. Germline CDR1 and CDR2: GTSNPN and SVGIG (reference sequence). The CDR3 nucleotides read TGTGCCTGGACGGATACCGGGACAGCTAACTATGGCTACACCTTC. This codes for CAWTDTGTANYGYTF.

The chain combines TRBV10-3 with TRBJ1-1; maybe TRBD1 (6 bases). The germline V gene encodes CDR1 ENHRY and CDR2 SYGVKD. CDR3 length: 16 residues. The V end was cut by 2 bases, the J end by 1 base, with 14 bases between. The CDR3 DNA follows: TGTGCCATCAGTGAGCCGAACAGGGATGGGAACACTGAAGCTTTCTTT. Translation: CAISEPNRDGNTEAFF.

The rearrangement links TRBV24-1 to TRBJ1-2, with 8 bases matching TRBD1. The V segment lost 5 bases and the J segment 3 bases; nucleotides outside the gene matches: 10. The CDR3 length is 16 residues. CDR1 KGHDR and CDR2 SFDVKD come from the germline V gene. This chain's CDR3 is CATSGRTGKMDYGYTF. As DNA, the CDR3 is TGTGCCACCAGTGGGAGGACAGGGAAAATGGACTATGGCTACACCTTC.

Here the CDR3 reads CASSHPGHTSGNTIYF. CDR3 nucleotides: TGTGCCAGCAGCCACCCGGGACATACCTCTGGAAACACCATATATTTT. The rearrangement uses TRBV11-2 and TRBJ1-3; weak D call: TRBD1 (6 bases). Between the trimmed V and J ends, which lost 5 bases and 0 bases, there was a span of 14 bases. Looked up from germline, CDR1 is SGHAT and CDR2 is FQNNGV. This CDR3 region has 16 residues.

This chain links TRBV10-2 with TRBJ1-1, with 9 bases that match TRBD1. Germline V lookup: CDR1 WSHSY, CDR2 SAAADI. This CDR3 region has 14 residues. Trimming removed 6 bases from V and 4 bases from J; junction bases left unmatched: 6. CDR3 nucleotides: TGCGCCAGCAGCCAACAGGGGGCGACCACTGAAGCTTTCTTT. It yields the protein CASSQQGATTEAFF.

This chain uses TRBV6-2 or TRBV6-3 with TRBJ1-5, with 8 bases aligning to TRBD1. This CDR3 has 14 residues. Losses at the gene ends were 5 bases for V and 7 bases for J; bases not matched to a gene: 7. Germline assignment: CDR1 MNHEY and CDR2 SVGEGT. CDR3 DNA sequence: TGTGCCAGCAGTACAGGGGGTTTGGGACAGCCCCAGCATTTT. Amino acids: CASSTGGLGQPQHF.

The chain joins TRBV19 to TRBJ1-4, with D possibly matching TRBD1 (6 bases). Germline loops: CDR1 LNHDA, CDR2 SQIVND (reference sequence). The V end was cut by 6 bases, the J end by 7 bases, with 12 bases between. The CDR3 covers 13 residues. This CDR3 is CASRDSAFEKLFF. CDR3 bases: TGTGCCAGTAGGGACAGCGCCTTTGAAAAACTGTTTTTT.

The rearrangement links TRBV19 to TRBJ1-5; 11 bases map to TRBD1. CDR1 LNHDA and CDR2 SQIVND come from the germline V gene (reference sequence). The junction had 12 bases not matched to a gene; V was cut back by 7 bases and J by 7 bases. The CDR3 covers 16 residues. This CDR3 reads CASNRGQGAHRQPQHF. DNA for the CDR3: TGTGCCAGTAACCGCGGACAGGGGGCGCACAGGCAGCCCCAGCATTTT.

The V gene is TRBV6-6, the J gene TRBJ2-2; 11 bases are shared with TRBD2. The CDR3 runs to 15 residues. Unmatched junction bases numbered 1, after V lost 2 bases and J lost 5 bases. CDR1 is MNHNY and CDR2 is SVGAGI in the germline V gene (reference sequence). CDR3 coding DNA: TGTGCCAGCAGTTACCGACTAGCGGGGACCGGGGAGCTGTTTTTT. As protein: CASSYRLAGTGELFF.

J is TRBJ1-2 and V is TRBV4-3; 7 bases align to TRBD1. Trimming removed 3 bases from V and 3 bases from J; junction bases left unmatched: 4. The CDR3 is 14 amino acids. Germline CDR1 and CDR2: LGHNA and YSLEER. As DNA, the CDR3 is TGCGCCAGCAGCCACTTCGACAGGGACTATGGCTACACCTTC. It encodes CASSHFDRDYGYTF.

The rearrangement links TRBV25-1 to TRBJ2-7, with D unresolved. Trimming took 3 bases from V and 2 from J, leaving 8 bases between them. The CDR3 sequence is 13 residues long. CDR1 is MGHDK and CDR2 is SYGVNS in the germline V gene. CDR3 nucleotide sequence: TGTGCCAGCAGTGAGCGACTTGCCTACGAGCAGTACTTC. Amino acid sequence: CASSERLAYEQYF.

This clone was detected only a few times. The rearrangement uses TRBV3-1 (or the pseudogene TRBV3-2) and TRBJ1-6, with 7 bases lining up with TRBD1. Germline trimming cut 4 bases from V and 8 bases from J; bases unmatched to any gene: 2. The CDR3 loop spans 13 amino acids. In germline, CDR1 is LGHDT, CDR2 YNNKEL (reference sequence). CDR3 sequence reads: CASSRQGDSPLHF. CDR3 in DNA: TGTGCCAGCAGCCGACAGGGAGATTCACCCCTCCACTTT.

The V gene is TRBV7-6, the J gene TRBJ2-1; tentatively, D is TRBD2 (6 bases). The V end lost 5 bases, the J end lost 4 bases, and 18 bases lay between the germline ends. CDR3 length: 16 amino acids. The germline V gene encodes CDR1 SGHVS and CDR2 FNYEAQ. The CDR3 coding sequence is TGTGCCAGCAGCCCGGACTACCAGGACGGATACAATGAGCAGTTCTTC. It specifies CASSPDYQDGYNEQFF.

The gene calls are TRBV19 and TRBJ1-6, with 7 bases aligning to TRBD1. In germline, CDR1 is LNHDA, CDR2 SQIVND (reference sequence). J gave up 5 bases and V 5 bases, and 3 bases lay outside the gene matches. The CDR3 has 14 amino acids. The CDR3 sequence is CASSETGNNSPLHF. The CDR3 DNA sequence: TGTGCCAGTAGTGAGACAGGGAATAATTCACCCCTCCACTTT.

The CDR3 is CASSLDKGRETQYF. The CDR3 coding sequence is TGTGCCAGCAGCTTGGACAAGGGGAGGGAGACCCAGTACTTC. The chain joins TRBV5-6 to TRBJ2-5; maybe TRBD2 (6 bases). CDR3 length: 14 residues. CDR1 and CDR2 (germline): SGHDT, YYEEEE. The V end lost 0 bases, the J end lost 5 bases, and 11 bases lay between the germline ends.

The chain has TRBV6-5 and TRBJ1-3; TRBD1 might be the D (5 bases). This CDR3 is 13 amino acids long. V lost 8 bases and J 0 bases, leaving 8 bases between the germline ends. CDR1 and CDR2 (germline): MNHEY, SVGAGI. CDR3 protein: CASAGGSGNTIYF. The CDR3 DNA is TGTGCCAGCGCCGGGGGCTCTGGAAACACCATATATTTT.

In its sample, this clone was seen once. The V gene is TRBV7-2, the J gene TRBJ1-1; D gene ambiguous. This CDR3 is built from 14 residues. V dropped 3 bases and J dropped 1 base, with 9 bases sitting between them. The germline V gene has CDR1 SGHTA and CDR2 FQGNSA. The CDR3 loop reads CASSFYGQNTEAFF. The CDR3 DNA follows: TGTGCCAGCAGCTTTTATGGGCAGAACACTGAAGCTTTCTTT.

The chain has TRBV11-2 and TRBJ1-2; D not resolved. The CDR3 extends over 15 amino acids. Between the trimmed V and J ends, which lost 2 bases and 7 bases, there was a span of 17 bases. Germline assignment: CDR1 SGHAT and CDR2 FQNNGV. This CDR3 reads CASSLTPGNSAGYTF. CDR3 sequence (DNA): TGTGCCAGCAGCTTAACCCCGGGGAACTCCGCTGGCTACACCTTC.

The rearrangement uses TRBV7-8 and TRBJ2-1, with TRBD2 matching over 9 bases. The length of the CDR3 is 16 residues. Trimming removed 3 bases from V and 8 bases from J; junction bases left unmatched: 11. Per germline, CDR1 SGHVS and CDR2 FQNEAQ. This CDR3 reads CASSLPLREGGDEQFF. CDR3 nucleotide sequence: TGTGCCAGCAGCTTGCCCTTGCGGGAGGGAGGCGATGAGCAGTTCTTC.

The chain employs TRBV30 and TRBJ1-2; D is unclear. This CDR3 has 14 residues. Germline V gene data show CDR1 as GTSNPN and CDR2 as SVGIG (reference sequence). V was trimmed by 2 bases and J by 1 base, leaving 11 bases between them. CDR3 residues: CAWSPLAVNYGYTF. In DNA, the CDR3 is TGTGCCTGGAGTCCCCTGGCGGTTAACTATGGCTACACCTTC. The full variable domain, completed using reference TRBV30 and TRBJ1-2, is SQTIHQWPATLVQPVGSPLSLECTVEGTSNPNLYWYRQAAGRGLQLLFYSVGIGQISSEVPQNLSASRPQDRQFILSSKKLLLSDSGFYLCAWSPLAVNYGYTFGSGTRLTVV.

J is TRBJ2-2 and V is TRBV25-1; 8 bases fit TRBD1. Germline loops: CDR1 MGHDK, CDR2 SYGVNS. The CDR3 totals 16 residues. V dropped 3 bases and J dropped 7; count of bases not matched to a gene: 10. The CDR3 sequence: CASSDPGQESLGELFF. Here the CDR3 DNA reads TGTGCCAGCAGTGACCCGGGACAGGAGTCCCTCGGGGAGCTGTTTTTT. Filled out from reference TRBV25-1 and TRBJ2-2, the complete variable domain reads EADIYQTPRYLVIGTGKKITLECSQTMGHDKMYWYQQDPGMELHLIHYSYGVNSTEKGDLSSESTVSRIRTEHFPLTLESARPSHTSQYLCASSDPGQESLGELFFGEGSRLTVL.

The V call is TRBV9, the J call TRBJ1-1, with TRBD1 identical over 8 bases. The length of the CDR3 is 15 residues. CDR1 SGDLS and CDR2 YYNGEE come from the germline V gene. V was clipped by 2 bases and J by 0 bases; unmatched bases: 3. The CDR3 region has the DNA TGTGCCAGCAGCGTGGGGGACAGGTTGAACACTGAAGCTTTCTTT. Residues: CASSVGDRLNTEAFF.

J is TRBJ1-3 and V is TRBV10-3; D call uncertain. The CDR3 is 13 amino acids. The V and J ends lost 7 bases and 0 bases respectively, with 7 bases between them. Germline CDR1 and CDR2: ENHRY and SYGVKD. The CDR3 sequence is CAITSSSGNTIYF. CDR3 in DNA: TGTGCCATCACATCGAGCTCTGGAAACACCATATATTTT.

This chain connects TRBV2 to TRBJ2-7, with 10 bases identical to TRBD2. The CDR3 covers 16 residues. From germline, CDR1 is SNHLY and CDR2 FYNNEI. J gave up 2 bases and V 1 base, and 5 bases lay outside the gene matches. CDR3 nucleotide sequence: TGTGCCAGCAGTGAAGTTCAACTAGCGGGACCCTACGAGCAGTACTTC. Amino acid sequence: CASSEVQLAGPYEQYF.

This chain connects TRBV18 to TRBJ1-4; TRBD1 is a possible D gene (6 bases). The V gene's germline CDR1 is KGHSH and CDR2 LQKENI. V was shortened by 5 bases and J by 8 bases, with 15 bases between the two germline ends. The CDR3 is made up of 14 amino acids. In DNA, the CDR3 is TGTGCCAGCTCAACCGGGACAAGGGGCGAAAAACTGTTTTTT. Encoded protein: CASSTGTRGEKLFF.

For this clone: One end of the junction varies from germline; a read error may be responsible. The V gene is TRBV6-1, the J gene TRBJ2-4; the D gene is possibly TRBD1 (6 bases). CDR1 MNHNS and CDR2 SASEGT come from the germline V gene. CDR3 length: 15 amino acids. The CDR3 DNA reads as TGTGCCAGCAGCGAAGCAGGGGCCACCAAAAACATTCAGTACTTC. It encodes CASSEAGATKNIQYF.

This clone was found a few times. The chain has TRBV5-1 and TRBJ1-1; no firm D call. V lost 1 base to trimming and J lost 0 bases, with 13 bases between them. The germline gives CDR1 SGHRS, CDR2 YFSETQ. CDR3 length: 16 residues. CDR3 residues: CASSLMAMTLNTEAFF. The CDR3 nucleotides are TGCGCCAGCAGCTTGATGGCCATGACTCTGAACACTGAAGCTTTCTTT.

The CDR3 DNA is TGCGCCAGCAGCTTGGCCGGGGGGAGGGCCAATGAGCAGTTCTTC. It translates to CASSLAGGRANEQFF. V is TRBV5-1 and J is TRBJ2-1; 7 bases are shared with TRBD2. V was clipped by 0 bases and J by 6 bases; unmatched bases: 6. Germline CDR1 is SGHRS and CDR2 is YFSETQ. The CDR3 is 15 residues long. The full variable domain, with the rest looked up from reference TRBV5-1 and TRBJ2-1, is KAGVTQTPRYLIKTRGQQVTLSCSPISGHRSVSWYQQTPGQGLQFLFEYFSETQRNKGNFPGRFSGRQFSNSRSEMNVSTLELGDSALYLCASSLAGGRANEQFFGPGTRLTVL.

This chain links TRBV5-4 with TRBJ2-1, with D possibly matching TRBD2 (6 bases). The V end was cut by 3 bases, the J end by 3 bases, with 10 bases between. Per the germline V gene, CDR1 is SGHNT and CDR2 is YYREEE (reference sequence). The CDR3 totals 14 residues. In DNA form, the CDR3 reads TGTGCCAGCAGCTGGCGGGAAAACTACAATGAGCAGTTCTTC. Amino acid sequence: CASSWRENYNEQFF.

The chain carries TRBV19 and TRBJ1-5; a possible D gene is TRBD1 (6 bases). V shed 7 bases and J shed 5 bases, with 18 bases lying between them. The CDR3 length is 15 residues. Germline loops: CDR1 LNHDA, CDR2 SQIVND (reference sequence). The CDR3 loop reads CASTTSTGPDQPQHF. The CDR3 nucleotides are TGTGCCAGTACGACCTCGACAGGTCCCGATCAGCCCCAGCATTTT.

The rearrangement uses TRBV5-1 and TRBJ2-1, with 11 bases that match TRBD2. The V gene's germline CDR1 is SGHRS and CDR2 YFSETQ. V was clipped by 5 bases and J by 9 bases; unmatched bases: 7. This CDR3 region has 14 residues. Here the CDR3 DNA reads TGCGCCAGCAGGGACCTAGCGGGAGGAATTGAGCAGTTCTTC. Protein: CASRDLAGGIEQFF.

The V gene is TRBV2, the J gene TRBJ1-1, with 8 bases lining up with TRBD1. V lost 2 bases, J lost 3 bases, and 8 bases stayed unmatched. The germline CDR1 and CDR2 sequences are SNHLY and FYNNEI. The CDR3 covers 16 residues. The CDR3 bases are TGTGCCAGCAGTGAACGAGACAGGGGTCCCTACACTGAAGCTTTCTTT. This gives the protein CASSERDRGPYTEAFF.